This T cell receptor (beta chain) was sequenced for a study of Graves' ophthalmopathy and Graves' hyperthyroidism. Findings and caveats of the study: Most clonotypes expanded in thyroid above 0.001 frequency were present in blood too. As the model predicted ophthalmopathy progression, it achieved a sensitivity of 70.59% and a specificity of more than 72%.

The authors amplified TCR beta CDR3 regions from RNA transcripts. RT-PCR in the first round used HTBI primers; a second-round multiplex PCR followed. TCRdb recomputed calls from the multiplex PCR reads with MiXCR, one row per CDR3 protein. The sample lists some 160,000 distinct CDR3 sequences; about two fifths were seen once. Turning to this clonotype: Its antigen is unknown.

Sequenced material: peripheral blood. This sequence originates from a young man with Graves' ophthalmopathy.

CDR3 coding DNA: TGTGCCTGGAGGGGGTTGGGCCGGGAGGCCTACGAGCAGTACTTC. It encodes CAWRGLGREAYEQYF. This chain uses TRBV30 with TRBJ2-7; 7 bases fit TRBD2. V shed 3 bases and J 2 bases; nucleotides not matched to a gene: 10. Germline assignment: CDR1 GTSNPN and CDR2 SVGIG (reference sequence). The CDR3 spans 15 residues.